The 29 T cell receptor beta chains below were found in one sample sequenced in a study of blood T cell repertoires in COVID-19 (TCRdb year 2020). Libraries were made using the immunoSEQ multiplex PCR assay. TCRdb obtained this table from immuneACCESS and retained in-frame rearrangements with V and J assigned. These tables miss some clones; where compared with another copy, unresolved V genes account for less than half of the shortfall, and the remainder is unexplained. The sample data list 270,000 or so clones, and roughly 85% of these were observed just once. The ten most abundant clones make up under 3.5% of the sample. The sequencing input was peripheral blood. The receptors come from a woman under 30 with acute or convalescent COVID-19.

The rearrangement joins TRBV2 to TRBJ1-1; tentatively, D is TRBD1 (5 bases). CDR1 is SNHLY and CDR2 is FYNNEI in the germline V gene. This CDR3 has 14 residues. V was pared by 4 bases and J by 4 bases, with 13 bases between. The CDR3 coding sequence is TGTGCCAGCAGTGGGAGTCCAGGGTTCACTGAAGCTTTCTTT. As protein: CASSGSPGFTEAFF.

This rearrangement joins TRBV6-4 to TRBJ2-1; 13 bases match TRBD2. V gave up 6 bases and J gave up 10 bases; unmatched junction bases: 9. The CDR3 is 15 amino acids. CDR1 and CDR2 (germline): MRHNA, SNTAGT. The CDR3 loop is CASSAGTSGIGEQFF. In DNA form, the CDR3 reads TGTGCCAGCAGCGCCGGGACTAGCGGGATAGGGGAGCAGTTCTTC.

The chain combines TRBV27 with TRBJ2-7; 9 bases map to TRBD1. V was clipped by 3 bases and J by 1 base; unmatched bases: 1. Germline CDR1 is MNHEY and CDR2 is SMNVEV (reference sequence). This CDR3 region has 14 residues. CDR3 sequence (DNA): TGTGCCAGCAGTTTGGGGACAGGGTCCTACGAGCAGTACTTC. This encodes CASSLGTGSYEQYF.

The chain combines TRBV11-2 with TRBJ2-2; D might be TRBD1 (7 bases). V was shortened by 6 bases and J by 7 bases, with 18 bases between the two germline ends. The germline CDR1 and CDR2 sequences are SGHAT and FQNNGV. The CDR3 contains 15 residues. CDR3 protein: CASSRQGGGIGELFF. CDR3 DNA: TGTGCCAGCAGTCGCCAGGGGGGCGGTATCGGGGAGCTGTTTTTT.

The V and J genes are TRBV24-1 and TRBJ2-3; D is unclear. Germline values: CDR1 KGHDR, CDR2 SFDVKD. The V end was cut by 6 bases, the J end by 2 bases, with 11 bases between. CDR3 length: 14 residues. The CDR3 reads CATSLGQYTDTQYF. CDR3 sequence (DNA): TGTGCCACCAGTCTAGGCCAATACACAGATACGCAGTATTTT.

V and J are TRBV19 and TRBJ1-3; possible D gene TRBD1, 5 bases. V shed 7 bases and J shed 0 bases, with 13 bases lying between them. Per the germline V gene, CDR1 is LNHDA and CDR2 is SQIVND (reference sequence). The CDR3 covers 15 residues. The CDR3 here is CASKTGLSSGNTIYF. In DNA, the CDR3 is TGTGCCAGTAAAACAGGCTTAAGCTCTGGAAACACCATATATTTT.

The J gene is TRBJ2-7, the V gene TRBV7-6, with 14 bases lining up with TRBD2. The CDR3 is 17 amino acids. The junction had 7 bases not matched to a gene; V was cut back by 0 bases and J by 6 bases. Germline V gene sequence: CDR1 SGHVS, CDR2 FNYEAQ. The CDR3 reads CASSLAPPGLAGVEQYF. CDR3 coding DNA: TGTGCCAGCAGCTTAGCTCCTCCGGGACTAGCGGGAGTCGAGCAGTACTTC.

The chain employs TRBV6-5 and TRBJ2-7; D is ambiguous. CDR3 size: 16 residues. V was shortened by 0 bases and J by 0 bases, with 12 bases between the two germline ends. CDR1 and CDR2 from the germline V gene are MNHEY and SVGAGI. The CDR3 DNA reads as TGTGCCAGCAGTTACTCCGACGTACAGAGCTCCTACGAGCAGTACTTC. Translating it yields CASSYSDVQSSYEQYF.

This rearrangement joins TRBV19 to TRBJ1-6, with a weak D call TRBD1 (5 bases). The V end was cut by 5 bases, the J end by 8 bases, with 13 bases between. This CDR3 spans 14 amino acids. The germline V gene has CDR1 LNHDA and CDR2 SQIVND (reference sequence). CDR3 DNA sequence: TGTGCCAGTAGTCCCACAGGATCCTATTCACCCCTCCACTTT. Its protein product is CASSPTGSYSPLHF.

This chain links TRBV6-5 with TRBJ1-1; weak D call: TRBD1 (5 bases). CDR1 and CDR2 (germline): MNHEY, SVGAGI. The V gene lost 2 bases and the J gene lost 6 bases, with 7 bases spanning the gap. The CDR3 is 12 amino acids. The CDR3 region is CASSYTGAEAFF. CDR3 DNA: TGTGCCAGCAGTTACACGGGGGCTGAAGCTTTCTTT.

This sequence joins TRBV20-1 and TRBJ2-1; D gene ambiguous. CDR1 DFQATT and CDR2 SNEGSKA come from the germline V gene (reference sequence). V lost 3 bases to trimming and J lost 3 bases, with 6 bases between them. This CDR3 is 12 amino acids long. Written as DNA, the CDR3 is TGCAGTGCTAGTACCAGCTACAATGAGCAGTTCTTC. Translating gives CSASTSYNEQFF.

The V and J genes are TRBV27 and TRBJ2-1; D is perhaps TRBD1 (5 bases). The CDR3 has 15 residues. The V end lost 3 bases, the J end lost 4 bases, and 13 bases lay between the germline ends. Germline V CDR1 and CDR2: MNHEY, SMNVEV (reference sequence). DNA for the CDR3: TGTGCCAGCAGTTTCTGGCTAGGGGCGTACAATGAGCAGTTCTTC. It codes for CASSFWLGAYNEQFF.

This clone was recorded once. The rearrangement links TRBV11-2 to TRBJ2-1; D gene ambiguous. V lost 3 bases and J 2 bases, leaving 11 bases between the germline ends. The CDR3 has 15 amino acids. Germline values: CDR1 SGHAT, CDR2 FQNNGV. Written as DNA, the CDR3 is TGTGCCAGCAGCTTTGCTAGTGAAGCCTACAATGAGCAGTTCTTC. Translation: CASSFASEAYNEQFF. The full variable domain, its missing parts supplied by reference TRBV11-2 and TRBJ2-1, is EAGVAQSPRYKIIEKRQSVAFWCNPISGHATLYWYQQILGQGPKLLIQFQNNGVVDDSQLPKDRFSAERLKGVDSTLKIQPAKLEDSAVYLCASSFASEAYNEQFFGPGTRLTVL.

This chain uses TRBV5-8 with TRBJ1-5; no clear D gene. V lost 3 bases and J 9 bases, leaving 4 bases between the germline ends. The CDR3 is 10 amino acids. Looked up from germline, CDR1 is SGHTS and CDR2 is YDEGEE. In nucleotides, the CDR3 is TGTGCCAGCAGCTCCTGGCCCCAGCATTTT. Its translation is CASSSWPQHF.

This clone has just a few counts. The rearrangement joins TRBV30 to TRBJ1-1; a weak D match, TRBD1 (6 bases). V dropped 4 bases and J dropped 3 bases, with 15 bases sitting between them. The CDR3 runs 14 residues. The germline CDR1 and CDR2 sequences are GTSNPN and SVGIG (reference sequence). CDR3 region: CAWTLGTRDTEAFF. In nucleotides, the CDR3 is TGTGCCTGGACCCTCGGGACAAGGGACACTGAAGCTTTCTTT.

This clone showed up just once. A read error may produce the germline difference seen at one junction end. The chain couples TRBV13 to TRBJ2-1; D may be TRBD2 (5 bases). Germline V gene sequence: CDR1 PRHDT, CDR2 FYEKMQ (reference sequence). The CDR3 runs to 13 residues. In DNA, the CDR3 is TGTGCCAGCAGCATAGGACTCGACAATGAGCAGTTCTTC. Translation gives CASSIGLDNEQFF.

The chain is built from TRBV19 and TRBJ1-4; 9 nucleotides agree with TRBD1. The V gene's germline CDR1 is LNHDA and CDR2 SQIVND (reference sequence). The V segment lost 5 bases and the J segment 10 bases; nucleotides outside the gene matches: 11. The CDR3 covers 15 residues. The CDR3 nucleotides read TGTGCCAGTAGTGTGAGCGGGACAGGGTACGGAAAACTGTTTTTT. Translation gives CASSVSGTGYGKLFF.

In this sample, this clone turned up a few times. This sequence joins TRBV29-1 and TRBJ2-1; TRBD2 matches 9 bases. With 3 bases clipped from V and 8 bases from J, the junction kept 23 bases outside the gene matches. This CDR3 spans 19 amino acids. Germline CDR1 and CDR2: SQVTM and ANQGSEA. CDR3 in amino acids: CSVDSLEGGRAVTLDEQFF. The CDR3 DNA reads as TGCAGCGTTGATTCTCTAGAGGGCGGGAGGGCCGTGACATTAGATGAGCAGTTCTTC.

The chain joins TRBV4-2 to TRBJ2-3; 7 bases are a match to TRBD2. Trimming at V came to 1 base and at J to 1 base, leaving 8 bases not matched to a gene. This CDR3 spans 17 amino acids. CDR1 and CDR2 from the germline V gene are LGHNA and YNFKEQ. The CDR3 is CASSQGGTSEGTDTQYF. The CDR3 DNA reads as TGTGCCAGCAGCCAAGGTGGAACTAGCGAGGGCACAGATACGCAGTATTTT.

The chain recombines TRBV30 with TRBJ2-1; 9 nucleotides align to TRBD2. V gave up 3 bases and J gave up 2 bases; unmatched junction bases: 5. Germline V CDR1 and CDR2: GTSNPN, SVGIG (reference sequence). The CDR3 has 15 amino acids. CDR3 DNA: TGTGCCTGGAGGAGACTAGCGGTCGCCTACAATGAGCAGTTCTTC. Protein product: CAWRRLAVAYNEQFF.

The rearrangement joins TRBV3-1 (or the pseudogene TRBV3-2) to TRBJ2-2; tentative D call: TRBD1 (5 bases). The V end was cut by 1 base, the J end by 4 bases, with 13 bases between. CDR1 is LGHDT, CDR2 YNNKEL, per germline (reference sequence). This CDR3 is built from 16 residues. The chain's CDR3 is CASSQVKGWGTGELFF. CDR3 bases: TGTGCCAGCAGCCAAGTTAAGGGGTGGGGCACCGGGGAGCTGTTTTTT.

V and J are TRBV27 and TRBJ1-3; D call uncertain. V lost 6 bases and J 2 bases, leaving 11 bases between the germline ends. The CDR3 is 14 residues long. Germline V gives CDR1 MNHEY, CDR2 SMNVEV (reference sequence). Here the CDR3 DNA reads TGTGCCAGCAGCCCTGGTAGCGCTGGAAACACCATATATTTT. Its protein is CASSPGSAGNTIYF.

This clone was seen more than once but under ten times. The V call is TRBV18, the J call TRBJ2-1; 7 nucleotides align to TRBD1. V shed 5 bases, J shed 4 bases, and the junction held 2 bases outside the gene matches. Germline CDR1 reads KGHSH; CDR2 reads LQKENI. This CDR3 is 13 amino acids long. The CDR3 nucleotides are TGTGCCAGCTCATGGGACAGTTACAATGAGCAGTTCTTC. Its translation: CASSWDSYNEQFF.

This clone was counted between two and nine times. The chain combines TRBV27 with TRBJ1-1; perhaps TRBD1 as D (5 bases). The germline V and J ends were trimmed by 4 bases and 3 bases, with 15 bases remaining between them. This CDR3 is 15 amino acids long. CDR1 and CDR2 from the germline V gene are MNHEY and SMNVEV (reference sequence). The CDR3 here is CASSSFRQSHTEAFF. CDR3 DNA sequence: TGTGCCAGCAGTTCCTTCAGACAGTCCCACACTGAAGCTTTCTTT.

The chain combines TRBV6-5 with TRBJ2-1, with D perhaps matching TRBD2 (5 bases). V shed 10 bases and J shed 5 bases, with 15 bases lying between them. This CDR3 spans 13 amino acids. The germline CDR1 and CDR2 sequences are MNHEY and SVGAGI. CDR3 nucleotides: TGTGCCACCAAACTAGGACCCAACAATGAGCAGTTCTTC. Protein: CATKLGPNNEQFF.

The CDR3 coding sequence is TGTGCCTGGAGTCTCGACAGGGTTCCAACTAATGAAAAACTGTTTTTT. Amino acids: CAWSLDRVPTNEKLFF. V is TRBV30 and J is TRBJ1-4, with TRBD1 matching over 7 bases. This CDR3 is built from 16 residues. J lost 0 bases, V lost 2 bases, and 6 bases had no gene match. In germline, CDR1 is GTSNPN, CDR2 SVGIG (reference sequence).

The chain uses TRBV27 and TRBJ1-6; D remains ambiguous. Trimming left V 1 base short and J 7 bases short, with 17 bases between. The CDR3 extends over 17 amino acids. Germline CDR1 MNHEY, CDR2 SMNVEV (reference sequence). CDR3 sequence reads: CASSLLGRGSTNSPLHF. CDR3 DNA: TGTGCCAGCAGTTTATTAGGTCGCGGCAGTACAAATTCACCCCTCCACTTT.

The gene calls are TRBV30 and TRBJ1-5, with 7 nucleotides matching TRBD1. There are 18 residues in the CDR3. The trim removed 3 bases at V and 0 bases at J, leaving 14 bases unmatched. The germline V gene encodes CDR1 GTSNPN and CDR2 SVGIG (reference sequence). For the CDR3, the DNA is TGTGCCTGGAGCCCCTCAGAAGCCGGGACAGTTAGCAATCAGCCCCAGCATTTT. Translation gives CAWSPSEAGTVSNQPQHF. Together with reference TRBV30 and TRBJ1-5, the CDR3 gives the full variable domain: SQTIHQWPATLVQPVGSPLSLECTVEGTSNPNLYWYRQAAGRGLQLLFYSVGIGQISSEVPQNLSASRPQDRQFILSSKKLLLSDSGFYLCAWSPSEAGTVSNQPQHFGDGTRLSIL.

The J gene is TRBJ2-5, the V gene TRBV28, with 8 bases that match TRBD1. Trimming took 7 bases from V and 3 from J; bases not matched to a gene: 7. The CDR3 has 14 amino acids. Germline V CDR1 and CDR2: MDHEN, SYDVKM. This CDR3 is CASIGAGGEETQYF. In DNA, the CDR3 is TGTGCCAGCATCGGGGCAGGGGGCGAAGAGACCCAGTACTTC.